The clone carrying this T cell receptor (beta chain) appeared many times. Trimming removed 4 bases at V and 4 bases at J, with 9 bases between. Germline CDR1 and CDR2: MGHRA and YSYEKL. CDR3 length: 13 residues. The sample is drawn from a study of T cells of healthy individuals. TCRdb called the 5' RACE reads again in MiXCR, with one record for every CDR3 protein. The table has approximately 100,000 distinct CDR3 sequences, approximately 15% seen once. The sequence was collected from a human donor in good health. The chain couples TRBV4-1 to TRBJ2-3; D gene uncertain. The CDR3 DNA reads TGCGCCAGCAGCCTCGCGCTAGCAGATACGCAGTATTTT. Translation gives CASSLALADTQYF.